This T cell receptor (beta chain) originates from a study of T-cell memory formation after mild COVID-19. With constant-segment primers, 5'RACE yielded cDNA libraries of TCR alpha and TCR beta that carried sample barcodes and UMIs. One entry per CDR3 protein, called by TCRdb with MiXCR from the 5' RACE reads. Of around 300,000 distinct CDR3 sequences listed, just under 20% are singletons. Trimming left V 1 base short and J 7 bases short, with 13 bases between. The CDR3 runs to 14 residues. Germline CDR1 is LGHDT and CDR2 is YNNKEL (reference sequence). This clonotype was observed a few times. This clonotype originated in a man younger than 30 who had mild COVID-19 (a few samples of this study predate the infection). Cell type and time point are not known. The chain is built from TRBV3-1 and TRBJ2-5; D is unresolved. The specimen was PBMCs or a T cell subset sorted from them (not recorded which). The CDR3 reads CASSQVPRSVTQYF. CDR3 DNA sequence: TGTGCCAGCAGCCAAGTCCCCAGGTCTGTGACCCAGTACTTC.